The subject of this entry is one TCR beta chain. The antigen it binds to is not known. No qualities accompany the bases; no much larger clone lies one base away. This specimen belongs to a study of long-term antiretroviral therapy in people with HIV (dated by TCRdb to about 2022). For context, the study as a whole: Collection of the earliest samples took place about a decade ahead of the 2015 WHO recommendation for immediate ART, at a time when ART was typically delayed until CD4 counts fell. A total of over 150 cryopreserved PBMC samples came from 25 to 35 adults with confirmed HIV infection and were collected serially over a mean of roughly 6 years (range 1-12). About 35% of the 30 participants with HIV were female. A retrospective serial study tested whether ART initiation and durable HIV suppression were associated with changes in peripheral blood TRB repertoire composition and diversity. No cross-contamination during QIAcube processing turned up in test extractions that ran a monoclonal T-cell line alongside around 34 polyclonal samples.

Beyond this particular receptor, the publication reports: Limited PBMC availability meant only the TCR beta chain was sequenced, without alpha chain pairing. The samples were dated from the mid-2000s to the late 2010s, and the ART regimens that were used may be less effective than current ART regimens. No data were available on ART adherence, viral resistance or therapy changes, limiting inferences about post-ART repertoire changes. Because cell numbers in pre-ART samples were limited, unsorted PBMC were profiled instead of sorted CD4+ and CD8+ T cells. Narrower CDR3 length ranges were observed in HIV repertoires than in controls, and an antigen-experienced repertoire with only a slight naive shift after ART was suggested by the network structure. ART initiation was associated with a significant increase in TRB diversity, but diversity stayed significantly below transplant donor controls even after long-term ART. Expanded TRB clones identified before ART initiation dominated the repertoire across all time points, though the dominance fluctuated and decreased in many PLHIV after ART.

Sequencing of the TRB variable region was done with the immunoSEQ hsTCRB v3.0 assay at survey level resolution. The target sequencing depth for TRB was roughly 40,000-55,000 T-cell genomes per sample. Pooled TRB libraries were sequenced on an Illumina MiSeq with a v3 150-cycle kit. The authors processed their data as follows. Repertoire analysis was performed in R inside a reproducible Nextflow workflow that covered QC, data transformation and analysis. LymphoSeq2, an R package for AIRR-Seq data exploration, was used to implement custom analyses. A handful of samples that produced fewer than 5000 total TRB sequences were removed, so approximately 190 HIV repertoires were analyzed. Among the roughly 200 retained HIV repertoires, 59 were collected before ART initiation and about 130 were collected after ART initiation. Repertoires were downsampled to 5000 TRB nucleotide sequences, with summary statistics averaged over 100 downsampling iterations. The analysis kept only TRB sequences whose CDR3 regions were at least seven amino acids long. Two measures captured diversity: a Shannon entropy-derived clonality score and the Gini coefficient. In repertoire networks, the top 5000 CDR3 amino acid sequences were linked whenever an edit distance of one separated two sequences. Antigen specificity groups and MHC restriction were predicted for TRB CDR3 amino acid sequences with GLIPH2. CDR3 amino acid sequences were matched against VDJdb and McPAS-TCR to flag known CMV, EBV, HIV or tissue antigen associations. Pre-ART, post-ART and control groups were compared with Wilcoxon signed-rank tests and Holm-Bonferroni correction. TCRdb obtained this table from immuneACCESS and retained in-frame rearrangements with V and J assigned. These tables miss some clones; where compared with another copy, unresolved V genes account for less than half of the shortfall, and the remainder is unexplained. That table gives V, J and clone size, and the DNA gave D and trimming. This sample lists tens of thousands of clones; around 83% were detected once. The ten largest account for roughly a quarter of the sample.

CDR1 and CDR2 are read off the germline V gene (reference sequence) as MNHEY and SMNVEV. The V end gives up 6 bases and the J end 3 bases, leaving 9 bases in the junction not matched to a gene. The CDR3, cysteine through phenylalanine, is 15 amino acids long. Only the CDR3 DNA is retained, 45 bases long and in frame from the first base. Inclusion was restricted to participants for whom at least one PBMC sample before ART initiation and at least two post-ART samples were available. Every participant with HIV received treatment in the United States of America. Before DNA extraction, cryopreserved samples of about 0.9-11 million PBMC were thawed and then washed. At the time of the earliest PBMC sample, participants with HIV were aged between roughly 20 and 55 years. Each participant contributed PBMC samples from 1-4 timepoints before ART initiation and 2-8 timepoints after ART initiation, with a median of 7 samples. Serial HIV viral load, CD4+ T-cell count, ART history and demographic data were obtained for every participant. A Qiagen kit on a QIAcube was used to extract genomic DNA from unsorted PBMC, with samples processed in batches of 12.

The sequence links TRBV27 to TRBJ2-7; TRBD2 agrees with 9 junctional bases. The material was unsorted PBMCs, obtained 0.4 years after starting antiretroviral therapy. The TCR originated in a man aged 50 or older with HIV. Read as DNA, the sequence is TGTGCCAGCAGCGGTCTAGCGGGAATTAACTACGAGCAGTACTTC. Protein translation: CASSGLAGINYEQYF.